This T cell receptor beta chain was recorded in a study of blood T cell repertoires in COVID-19. Study summary: Sites across the United States, Italy and Spain contributed samples from acute and convalescent COVID-19. PBMCs, B-cell-depleted T cells, or T cells were the source of the cDNA or gDNA that made up the material.

CDR3 length: 18 amino acids. Trimming at V came to 3 bases and at J to 0 bases, leaving 8 bases not matched to a gene. The germline V gene has CDR1 KGHSH and CDR2 LQKENI. Study processing details: Counts of nucleated cells, estimated from reference gene primer amplification, were obtained. TCRdb keeps only in-frame clones here, not all; method: immunoSEQ multiplex PCR. The V and J calls and clone size were taken over from that table, and D and trimming were inferred from the DNA. The repertoire holds about 110,000 clones, with just over 90% as singletons. V and J are TRBV18 and TRBJ1-6, with 7 bases matching TRBD1. The receptor comes from a woman in her twenties or thirties with acute or convalescent COVID-19. Material: peripheral blood. The CDR3 loop is CASSPVAQGSSYNSPLHF. As DNA, the CDR3 is TGTGCCAGCTCACCCGTTGCACAGGGGAGCTCCTATAATTCACCCCTCCACTTT.